Following are 9 T cell receptor beta chains from one sample sequenced in a study of siplizumab effects on memory and regulatory T cells. TCRdb keeps only in-frame clones here, not all; method: immunoSEQ multiplex PCR. Among tens of thousands of clones, less than 95% were seen once, and the ten largest hold roughly 28%. Input material: CD8+ T cells sorted from blood. Receptor source: a human donor in good health.

The V gene is TRBV2, the J gene TRBJ2-1; 9 bases are shared with TRBD1. Unmatched junction bases numbered 4, after V lost 8 bases and J lost 5 bases. The CDR3 spans 13 residues. Germline values: CDR1 SNHLY, CDR2 FYNNEI. As DNA, the CDR3 is TGTGCCAGCGGGGGGACAGGGAACAATGAGCAGTTCTTC. This sequence encodes CASGGTGNNEQFF.

This chain connects TRBV30 to TRBJ2-3; TRBD1 matches at 9 bases. The V and J ends lost 3 bases and 5 bases, in that order; junction bases with no gene match: 6. The CDR3 contains 14 residues. Germline CDR1 GTSNPN, CDR2 SVGIG (reference sequence). The CDR3 bases are TGTGCCTGGAGCCTGGGACAGGGAAGAGATACGCAGTATTTT. Its translation: CAWSLGQGRDTQYF. The complete variable domain, with remaining parts taken from reference TRBV30 and TRBJ2-3, reads SQTIHQWPATLVQPVGSPLSLECTVEGTSNPNLYWYRQAAGRGLQLLFYSVGIGQISSEVPQNLSASRPQDRQFILSSKKLLLSDSGFYLCAWSLGQGRDTQYFGPGTRLTVL.

The chain couples TRBV7-9 to TRBJ1-1; D remains unclear. This CDR3 has 14 residues. Deletions cut 1 base from V and 1 base from J, with 7 bases between. CDR1 is SEHNR and CDR2 is FQNEAQ in the germline V gene (reference sequence). CDR3 loop: CASSLGVGNTEAFF. The DNA of the CDR3 is TGTGCCAGCAGCTTAGGGGTGGGGAACACTGAAGCTTTCTTT.

The chain couples TRBV6-1 to TRBJ1-1; D possibly corresponds to TRBD1 (6 bases). Germline loops: CDR1 MNHNS, CDR2 SASEGT. The V end was cut by 6 bases, the J end by 5 bases, with 16 bases between. There are 14 residues in the CDR3. The CDR3 DNA is TGTGCCAGCAGCCCGGGCGGGGGGGCAACTGAAGCTTTCTTT. Translation gives CASSPGGGATEAFF.

The CDR3 DNA reads TGTGCCACATCCGAGGGGCGCATCTACGAGCAGTACTTC. Translating it yields CATSEGRIYEQYF. V is TRBV6-1 and J is TRBJ2-7, with D tentatively TRBD1 or TRBD2 (5 bases each). Germline V gene sequence: CDR1 MNHNS, CDR2 SASEGT. The CDR3 covers 13 residues. Trimming removed 10 bases from V and 3 bases from J, with 16 bases in between.

V gene TRBV5-6 combines with J gene TRBJ2-7; TRBD2 might be the D (6 bases). Germline V gene lookup returns CDR1 SGHDT and CDR2 YYEEEE. Between the trimmed V and J ends, which lost 3 bases and 7 bases, there was a span of 17 bases. This CDR3 is 14 amino acids long. Written as DNA, the CDR3 is TGTGCCAGCAGCTCCCGGGACTGGCTCGAGGAGCAGTACTTC. This encodes CASSSRDWLEEQYF.

The chain has TRBV15 and TRBJ2-7; perhaps TRBD1 as D (5 bases). Germline V gives CDR1 LNHNV, CDR2 YYDKDF (reference sequence). The CDR3 consists of 15 residues. V was shortened by 1 base and J by 2 bases, with 12 bases between the two germline ends. The CDR3 region has the DNA TGTGCCACCAGCAGAGTTCCTGACAGCGCCTACGAGCAGTACTTC. It codes for CATSRVPDSAYEQYF. Supplemented by reference TRBV15 and TRBJ2-7, the full variable domain reads DAMVIQNPRYQVTQFGKPVTLSCSQTLNHNVMYWYQQKSSQAPKLLFHYYDKDFNNEADTPDNFQSRRPNTSFCFLDIRSPGLGDTAMYLCATSRVPDSAYEQYFGPGTRLTVT.

The chain combines TRBV5-4 with TRBJ2-5; D is undetermined. The germline gives CDR1 SGHNT, CDR2 YYREEE (reference sequence). V lost 0 bases, J lost 5 bases, and 11 bases lay in between. The length of the CDR3 is 14 residues. As DNA, the CDR3 is TGTGCCAGCAGCTTGGAACCAAATGGGGAGACCCAGTACTTC. Amino acid sequence: CASSLEPNGETQYF.

This chain joins TRBV29-1 and TRBJ1-5; 7 bases fit TRBD1. Germline-derived CDR1 and CDR2 are SQVTM and ANQGSEA. Trimming cost V 0 bases and J 6 bases; bases outside gene matches: 14. The length of the CDR3 is 17 residues. In DNA form, the CDR3 reads TGCAGCGTTGAAGATCTGTCCTACAGGGGTAGTATTCAGCCCCAGCATTTT. Protein sequence: CSVEDLSYRGSIQPQHF.